This record concerns one TCR beta chain sequence. Its specificity is not known. Per the germline V gene, CDR1 is SGHNT and CDR2 is YENEEA. The CDR3 is 13 residues long. Trimming took 1 base from V and 4 from J, leaving 8 bases between them. This sample stems from a study of T cell responses to AZD1222 COVID-19 vaccine. Study observations and caveats: Reports indicate that nearly half of spike-specific TCRs are directed at unmutated variant regions. The donors showed a predominance of white British ancestry and of females, with possible underestimation of clonal diversity. The CD4 TCRs associated with vaccination extended across spike and predominated at 160-218 and 743-854.

This table comes from immunoSEQ multiplex PCR, and its TCRdb copy is limited to in-frame clones, with some not included. The table records more than 85,000 clones, 70% to 90% of them present only once. The sequences come from peripheral blood, collected on day 0 of AZD1222 vaccination. This chain joins TRBV11-3 and TRBJ2-7; D call uncertain. The clonotype was recovered from an adult in good health. The CDR3 sequence: CASSLGYAYEQYV. The CDR3 DNA sequence: TGTGCCAGCAGCTTAGGATACGCTTACGAGCAGTACGTC.